Listed here are 20 T cell receptor beta chains from one sample, sequenced in a study of early T cells in non-severe SARS-CoV-2 infection. TCRdb redid the calling of the 5' RACE reads with MiXCR, one entry per CDR3 protein. The repertoire holds some 60,000 distinct CDR3 sequences, with approximately 8% as singletons. Material for sequencing was whole blood. These receptors came from an adult who was a healthcare worker with PCR-confirmed SARS-CoV-2 infection or an uninfected control (not recorded which).

This clonotype was detected many times. The chain uses TRBV10-2 and TRBJ2-1, with 7 bases matching TRBD2. The V segment lost 4 bases and the J segment 4 bases; nucleotides outside the gene matches: 4. From germline, CDR1 is WSHSY and CDR2 SAAADI. The CDR3 runs 14 residues. CDR3 sequence: CASSANGGYNEQFF. CDR3 DNA: TGCGCCAGCAGTGCGAACGGGGGGTACAATGAGCAGTTCTTC.

This clonotype appeared a few times. The V gene is TRBV28, the J gene TRBJ1-2; maybe TRBD1 (5 bases). Germline CDR1 and CDR2: MDHEN and SYDVKM. This CDR3 contains 13 residues. Trimming shortened V by 6 bases and J by 2 bases, and 10 bases separated the two germline ends. CDR3 protein: CASRLGRNYGYTF. The CDR3, as DNA: TGTGCCAGCAGGTTGGGGCGGAACTATGGCTACACCTTC.

This clonotype was picked up many times. The V gene is TRBV3-1, the J gene TRBJ1-2; D unresolved. The ends were cut back, 1 base at V and 0 bases at J, with 9 bases in the middle. The germline CDR1 and CDR2 sequences are LGHDT and YNNKEL (reference sequence). CDR3 length: 15 residues. The CDR3 sequence: CASSQGLPANYGYTF. CDR3 sequence (DNA): TGTGCCAGCAGCCAAGGGCTCCCGGCTAACTATGGCTACACCTTC.

The chain combines TRBV12-3 or TRBV12-4 with TRBJ2-1; D may be TRBD2 (6 bases). CDR3 size: 20 residues. V was trimmed by 5 bases and J by 2 bases, leaving 28 bases between them. In DNA, the CDR3 is TGTGCCAGCAGTACTTGGTACATTAGAGGAAGGGGCGGGGCCTACAATGAGCAGTTCTTC. This encodes CASSTWYIRGRGGAYNEQFF.

At least ten counts were recorded for this clonotype. The chain is built from TRBV5-1 and TRBJ2-1; tentatively, D is TRBD1 or TRBD2 (7 bases each). CDR3 length: 16 amino acids. The germline V gene encodes CDR1 SGHRS and CDR2 YFSETQ. Trimming shortened V by 2 bases and J by 6 bases, and 18 bases separated the two germline ends. The DNA for the CDR3 is TGCGCCAGCAGCTTATGGACAGGCCGACTAGCCAATGAGCAGTTCTTC. Its translation: CASSLWTGRLANEQFF.

This chain connects TRBV6-6 to TRBJ1-6; D is possibly TRBD1 (6 bases). Germline CDR1 is MNHNY and CDR2 is SVGAGI (reference sequence). With 5 bases removed from V and 0 bases from J, the gap between germline ends came to 14 bases. The CDR3 spans 17 residues. CDR3 region: CASSPPQGSSYNSPLHF. The CDR3 DNA reads TGTGCCAGCAGTCCGCCACAGGGAAGCTCCTATAATTCACCCCTCCACTTT.

This clonotype occurred many times. The chain combines TRBV12-3 or TRBV12-4 with TRBJ2-5, with D possibly matching TRBD1 (5 bases). This CDR3 spans 14 amino acids. V was trimmed by 6 bases and J by 1 base, leaving 12 bases between them. This CDR3 reads CASSPRQFQETQYF. CDR3 DNA: TGTGCCAGCAGCCCCCGACAGTTCCAAGAGACCCAGTACTTC.

The sample holds a few counts of this clonotype. J is TRBJ2-3 and V is TRBV29-1; tentatively, D is TRBD1 (5 bases). Trimming left V 3 bases short and J 5 bases short, with 12 bases between. The V gene's germline CDR1 is SQVTM and CDR2 ANQGSEA. The length of the CDR3 is 13 residues. The DNA for the CDR3 is TGCAGCGTTGATAGGGGTGCGGTAGATACGCAGTATTTT. It translates to CSVDRGAVDTQYF.

The sample holds a few counts of this clonotype. The chain joins TRBV7-9 to TRBJ1-5, with D maybe TRBD1 (5 bases). The CDR3 is made up of 12 amino acids. Trimming stripped 4 bases from V and 15 bases from J, with 16 bases between. In germline, CDR1 is SEHNR, CDR2 FQNEAQ (reference sequence). The CDR3 region is CASSSGYGGWHF. CDR3 in DNA: TGTGCCAGCAGCTCAGGGTACGGGGGTTGGCATTTT.

This clonotype was seen many times. The chain recombines TRBV5-1 with TRBJ2-3, with D maybe TRBD2 (6 bases). CDR1 is SGHRS, CDR2 YFSETQ, per germline. Trimming took off 0 bases at V and 1 base at J, with 9 bases between the two ends. The CDR3 consists of 15 residues. The CDR3 is CASSLEVAGTDTQYF. In DNA, the CDR3 is TGCGCCAGCAGCTTGGAGGTAGCGGGCACAGATACGCAGTATTTT. Variable domain in full (rest from reference TRBV5-1 and TRBJ2-3): KAGVTQTPRYLIKTRGQQVTLSCSPISGHRSVSWYQQTPGQGLQFLFEYFSETQRNKGNFPGRFSGRQFSNSRSEMNVSTLELGDSALYLCASSLEVAGTDTQYFGPGTRLTVL.

This clonotype was found a few times. J is TRBJ1-2 and V is TRBV5-4; D is perhaps TRBD1 (5 bases). Trimming stripped 2 bases from V and 7 bases from J, with 9 bases between. The germline gives CDR1 SGHNT, CDR2 YYREEE (reference sequence). The CDR3 consists of 12 residues. The CDR3: CASSFTGSGYTF. The CDR3 coding sequence is TGTGCCAGCAGCTTTACAGGTTCTGGCTACACCTTC.

This clonotype has at least ten counts. The genes are TRBV21-1 and TRBJ2-7; TRBD1, as called in the table, went unchecked against the DNA. TRBV21-1 is described as a pseudogene. CDR3 length: 19 amino acids. The CDR3 bases are TGTGCCAGCAGCAAACCCCCTCAGACTACAGGGAGCGGTGCCTACGAGCAGTACTTC. This encodes CASSKPPQTTGSGAYEQYF.

The genes are TRBV28 and TRBJ2-1, with D unclear. Germline-derived CDR1 and CDR2 are MDHEN and SYDVKM. The CDR3 consists of 14 residues. The V gene lost 8 bases and the J gene lost 5 bases, with 16 bases spanning the gap. The CDR3 bases are TGTGCCAGCCGACCGTCTGGGTCAAACAATGAGCAGTTCTTC. Translation: CASRPSGSNNEQFF.

The chain recombines TRBV12-3 or TRBV12-4 with TRBJ2-3, with TRBD2 identical over 7 bases. Trimming removed 6 bases from V and 4 bases from J; junction bases left unmatched: 10. The CDR3 is 15 residues long. The CDR3 region is CASSPRASGPDTQYF. As DNA, the CDR3 is TGTGCCAGCAGCCCGAGGGCTAGCGGTCCAGATACGCAGTATTTT.

This clonotype was observed at least ten times. The J gene is TRBJ1-1, the V gene TRBV5-6; TRBD1 might be the D (6 bases). Deletions cut 2 bases from V and 0 bases from J, with 11 bases between. This CDR3 region has 15 residues. Germline values: CDR1 SGHDT, CDR2 YYEEEE. The CDR3 DNA is TGTGCCAGCAGCTTCAGGGGTCGGGTGAACACTGAAGCTTTCTTT. Encoded protein: CASSFRGRVNTEAFF.

This clonotype was detected ten times or more. The V call is TRBV7-9, the J call TRBJ2-1; D unresolved. Germline loops: CDR1 SEHNR, CDR2 FQNEAQ (reference sequence). CDR3 length: 16 residues. V was trimmed by 2 bases and J by 5 bases, leaving 16 bases between them. The CDR3 here is CASSLKGLRPDNEQFF. The CDR3 DNA follows: TGTGCCAGCAGCTTAAAAGGTCTACGACCCGACAATGAGCAGTTCTTC.

V and J are TRBV9 and TRBJ2-3, with 11 bases aligning to TRBD2. The length of the CDR3 is 18 residues. The germline V gene has CDR1 SGDLS and CDR2 YYNGEE. V dropped 0 bases and J dropped 3; count of bases not matched to a gene: 9. The CDR3 here is CASSVEGVTSGRTDTQYF. As DNA, the CDR3 is TGTGCCAGCAGCGTAGAAGGGGTCACTAGCGGGAGAACAGATACGCAGTATTTT. Supplemented by reference TRBV9 and TRBJ2-3, the full variable domain reads DSGVTQTPKHLITATGQRVTLRCSPRSGDLSVYWYQQSLDQGLQFLIQYYNGEERAKGNILERFSAQQFPDLHSELNLSSLELGDSALYFCASSVEGVTSGRTDTQYFGPGTRLTVL.

The chain links TRBV20-1 to TRBJ1-4; maybe TRBD1 (5 bases). V was clipped by 5 bases and J by 3 bases, with 16 bases between them. The CDR3 consists of 15 residues. The V gene's germline CDR1 is DFQATT and CDR2 SNEGSKA (reference sequence). Here the CDR3 reads CSAPFQGASNEKLFF. The CDR3 nucleotides read TGCAGTGCTCCCTTCCAGGGAGCGTCTAATGAAAAACTGTTTTTT.

This clonotype was seen many times. The rearrangement links TRBV7-9 to TRBJ1-2; D perhaps matches TRBD1 (5 bases). CDR3 length: 14 amino acids. In germline, CDR1 is SEHNR, CDR2 FQNEAQ (reference sequence). Trimming shortened V by 1 base and J by 5 bases, and 11 bases separated the two germline ends. CDR3 in DNA: TGTGCCAGCAGCTTAGAGGGGCTAGGATATGGCTACACCTTC. Its translation is CASSLEGLGYGYTF.

This clonotype has only a few counts. This chain uses TRBV2 with TRBJ2-7, with 8 bases matching TRBD1. The CDR3 has 13 residues. Trimming removed 7 bases from V and 3 bases from J; junction bases left unmatched: 5. In germline, CDR1 is SNHLY, CDR2 FYNNEI. This chain's CDR3 is CASIRGQGYEQYF. Written as DNA, the CDR3 is TGTGCCAGCATTAGAGGACAGGGCTACGAGCAGTACTTC.